This T cell receptor beta chain was obtained from a study of control samples from healthy donors and cancer patients. The CDR3 contains 14 residues. Germline CDR1 SGHNT, CDR2 YENEEA. With 5 bases removed from V and 2 bases from J, the gap between germline ends came to 11 bases. Turning to this clone: Other DNA sequences in this sample translate to the same CDR3.

Sequencing used immunoSEQ multiplex PCR; TCRdb keeps in-frame clones, though not all of them. The sample lists 400,000 to 500,000 clones, 90% occurring once. The chain joins TRBV11-3 to TRBJ2-3; a possible D gene is TRBD1 (6 bases). Material for sequencing was PBMCs. The receptor was isolated from a man aged 35 to 55 with head and neck cancer. The CDR3, as DNA: TGTGCCAGCAGCCTGGGGGCCCTCACAGATACGCAGTATTTT. Translation: CASSLGALTDTQYF.